In its sample, the clone carrying this TCR beta chain was seen many times. Antigen specificity is unknown. The CDR3 loop spans 17 amino acids. V lost 5 bases to trimming and J lost 1 base, with 18 bases between them. Germline-derived CDR1 and CDR2 are KGHDR and SFDVKD. The data were obtained in a study of post-analysis software for immune sequencing data. Unique molecular identifiers were built into the TCR beta cDNA libraries. TCRdb processed the PCR reads anew with MiXCR; each CDR3 protein has one entry. The sample has over 250,000 distinct CDR3 sequences, 30% to 45% seen once. General study points: The study found TRBV5-6, TRBV5-1 and TRBV20-1 among roughly 5 TRBV segments more frequent in patients than controls.

Sequences were obtained from blood. The V call is TRBV24-1, the J call TRBJ2-3, with D maybe TRBD2 (6 bases). This TCR derives from a girl between 10 and 17 years old with multiple sclerosis. This chain's CDR3 is CATSVRGGAIGTDTQYF. Here the CDR3 DNA reads TGTGCCACCAGTGTCAGAGGAGGGGCTATTGGCACAGATACGCAGTATTTT.